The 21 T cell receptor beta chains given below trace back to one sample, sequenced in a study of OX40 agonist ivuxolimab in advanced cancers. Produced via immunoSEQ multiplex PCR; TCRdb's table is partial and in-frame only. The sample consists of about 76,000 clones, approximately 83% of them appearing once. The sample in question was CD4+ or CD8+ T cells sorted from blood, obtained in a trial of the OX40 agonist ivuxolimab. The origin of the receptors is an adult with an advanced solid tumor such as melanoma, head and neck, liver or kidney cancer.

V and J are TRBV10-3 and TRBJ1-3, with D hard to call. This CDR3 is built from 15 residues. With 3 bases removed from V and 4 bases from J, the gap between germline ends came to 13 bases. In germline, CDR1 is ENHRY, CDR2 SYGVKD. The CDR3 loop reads CAISDSGPRGNTIYF. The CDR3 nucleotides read TGTGCCATCAGTGACTCCGGCCCCAGGGGAAACACCATATATTTT.

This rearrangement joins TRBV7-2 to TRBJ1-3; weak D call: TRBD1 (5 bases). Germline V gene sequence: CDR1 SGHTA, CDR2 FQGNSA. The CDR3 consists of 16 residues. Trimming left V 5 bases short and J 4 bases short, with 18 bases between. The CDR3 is CASSPQQVPRGNTIYF. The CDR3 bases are TGTGCCAGCAGCCCCCAACAGGTCCCGAGGGGAAACACCATATATTTT. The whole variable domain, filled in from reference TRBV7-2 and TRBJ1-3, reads GAGVSQSPSNKVTEKGKDVELRCDPISGHTALYWYRQSLGQGLEFLIYFQGNSAPDKSGLPSDRFSAERTGGSVSTLTIQRTQQEDSAVYLCASSPQQVPRGNTIYFGEGSWLTVV.

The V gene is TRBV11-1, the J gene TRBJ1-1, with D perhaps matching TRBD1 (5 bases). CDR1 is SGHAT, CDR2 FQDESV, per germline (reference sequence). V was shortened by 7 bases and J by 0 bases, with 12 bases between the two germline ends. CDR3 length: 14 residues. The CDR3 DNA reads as TGTGCCAGCATCCCCAGGGAGATGAACACTGAAGCTTTCTTT. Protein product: CASIPREMNTEAFF.

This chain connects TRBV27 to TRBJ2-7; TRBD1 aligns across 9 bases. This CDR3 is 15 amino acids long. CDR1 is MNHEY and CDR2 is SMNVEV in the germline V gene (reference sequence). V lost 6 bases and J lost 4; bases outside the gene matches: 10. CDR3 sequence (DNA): TGTGCCAGCAGCCTCCCTGGGACAGGGATTTACGAGCAGTACTTC. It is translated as CASSLPGTGIYEQYF.

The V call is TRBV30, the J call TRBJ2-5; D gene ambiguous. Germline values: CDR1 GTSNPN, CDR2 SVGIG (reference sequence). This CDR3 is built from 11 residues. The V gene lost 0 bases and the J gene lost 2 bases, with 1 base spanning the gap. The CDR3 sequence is CAWSVQETQYF. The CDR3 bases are TGTGCCTGGAGTGTACAAGAGACCCAGTACTTC.

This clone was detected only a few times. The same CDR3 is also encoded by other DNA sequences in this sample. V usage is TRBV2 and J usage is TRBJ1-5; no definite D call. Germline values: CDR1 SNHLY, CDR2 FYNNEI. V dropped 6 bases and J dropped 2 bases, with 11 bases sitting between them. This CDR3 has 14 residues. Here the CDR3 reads CASSRSRGNQPQHF. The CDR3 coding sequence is TGTGCCAGCAGCCGATCCCGGGGCAATCAGCCCCAGCATTTT.

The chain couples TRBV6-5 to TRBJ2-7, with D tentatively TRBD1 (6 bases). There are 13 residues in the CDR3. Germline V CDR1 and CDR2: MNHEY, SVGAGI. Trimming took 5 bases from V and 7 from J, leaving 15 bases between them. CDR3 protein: CASSRRQAGEQYF. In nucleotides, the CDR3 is TGTGCCAGCAGTCGCCGACAGGCTGGGGAGCAGTACTTC.

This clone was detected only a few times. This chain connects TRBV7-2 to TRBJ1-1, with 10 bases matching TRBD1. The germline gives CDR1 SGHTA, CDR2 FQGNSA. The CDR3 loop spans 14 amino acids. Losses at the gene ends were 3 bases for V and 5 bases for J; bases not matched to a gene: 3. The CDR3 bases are TGTGCCAGCAGCTTTCGGGACAGGGGTACTGAAGCTTTCTTT. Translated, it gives CASSFRDRGTEAFF.

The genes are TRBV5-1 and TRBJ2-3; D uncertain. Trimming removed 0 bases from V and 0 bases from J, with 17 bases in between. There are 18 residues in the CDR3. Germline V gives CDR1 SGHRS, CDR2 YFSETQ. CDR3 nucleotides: TGCGCCAGCAGCTTGGGGCAGCACATTTCCATTAGCACAGATACGCAGTATTTT. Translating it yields CASSLGQHISISTDTQYF.

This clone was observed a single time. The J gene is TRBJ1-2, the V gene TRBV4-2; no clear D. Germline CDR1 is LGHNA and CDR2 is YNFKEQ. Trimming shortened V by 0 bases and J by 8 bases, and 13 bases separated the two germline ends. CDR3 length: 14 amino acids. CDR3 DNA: TGTGCCAGCAGCCAAGATATCGGGGATAGCGGCTACACCTTC. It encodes CASSQDIGDSGYTF.

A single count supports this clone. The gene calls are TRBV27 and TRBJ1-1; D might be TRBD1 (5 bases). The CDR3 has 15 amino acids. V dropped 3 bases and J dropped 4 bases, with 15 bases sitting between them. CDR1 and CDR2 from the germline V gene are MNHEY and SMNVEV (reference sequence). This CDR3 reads CASSFSPRGGTEAFF. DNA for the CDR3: TGTGCCAGCAGTTTTTCCCCTCGGGGGGGCACTGAAGCTTTCTTT.

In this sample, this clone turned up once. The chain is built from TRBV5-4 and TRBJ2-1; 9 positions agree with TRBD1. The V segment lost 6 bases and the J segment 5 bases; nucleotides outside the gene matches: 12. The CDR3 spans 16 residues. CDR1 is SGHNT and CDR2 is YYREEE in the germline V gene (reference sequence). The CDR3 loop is CASTSGGTGINNEQFF. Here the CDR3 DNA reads TGTGCCAGCACCTCCGGGGGGACAGGGATAAACAATGAGCAGTTCTTC.

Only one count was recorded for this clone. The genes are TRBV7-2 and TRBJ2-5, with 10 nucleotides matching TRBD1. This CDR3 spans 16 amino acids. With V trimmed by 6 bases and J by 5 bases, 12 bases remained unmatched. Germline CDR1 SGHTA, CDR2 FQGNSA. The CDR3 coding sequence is TGTGCCAGCAGTAACGTCGACAGGGGGCTTCCTGAGACCCAGTACTTC. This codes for CASSNVDRGLPETQYF.

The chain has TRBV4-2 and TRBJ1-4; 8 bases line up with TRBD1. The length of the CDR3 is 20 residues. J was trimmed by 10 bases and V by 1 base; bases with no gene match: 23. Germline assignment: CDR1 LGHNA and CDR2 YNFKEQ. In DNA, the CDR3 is TGTGCCAGCAGCCAAGTAGGGACGGTTGGGACAGGCGCATTTGGTGGAAAACTGTTTTTT. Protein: CASSQVGTVGTGAFGGKLFF.

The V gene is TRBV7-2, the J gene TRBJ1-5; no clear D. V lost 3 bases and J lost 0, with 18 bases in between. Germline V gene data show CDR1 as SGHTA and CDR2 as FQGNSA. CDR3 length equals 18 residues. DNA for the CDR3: TGTGCCAGCAGCTTCGGGATTGGGAACTTATATAGCAATCAGCCCCAGCATTTT. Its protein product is CASSFGIGNLYSNQPQHF.

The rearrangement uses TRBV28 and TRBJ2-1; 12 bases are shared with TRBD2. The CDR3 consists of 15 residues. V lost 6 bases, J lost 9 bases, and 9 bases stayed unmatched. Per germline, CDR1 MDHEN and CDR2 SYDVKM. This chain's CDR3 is CASRGPGLAGSEQFF. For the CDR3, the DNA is TGTGCCAGCAGGGGGCCGGGACTAGCGGGTTCTGAGCAGTTCTTC.

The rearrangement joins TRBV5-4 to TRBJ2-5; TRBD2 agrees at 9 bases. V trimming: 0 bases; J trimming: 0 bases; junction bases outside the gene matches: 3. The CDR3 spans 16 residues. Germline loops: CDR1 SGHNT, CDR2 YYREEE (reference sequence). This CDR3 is CASSLGLAGNQETQYF. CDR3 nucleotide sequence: TGTGCCAGCAGCTTGGGTCTAGCGGGGAACCAAGAGACCCAGTACTTC.

In DNA, the CDR3 is TGTGCCTGGACCCGAACTGGGTGGGGGTCATATGGCTACACCTTC. This sequence encodes CAWTRTGWGSYGYTF. The chain couples TRBV30 to TRBJ1-2; D is perhaps TRBD1 (5 bases). The germline V and J ends were trimmed by 4 bases and 5 bases, with 20 bases remaining between them. The CDR3 has 15 amino acids. Germline CDR1 reads GTSNPN; CDR2 reads SVGIG (reference sequence).

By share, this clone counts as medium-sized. The chain's CDR3 is CASTETGSYEQYF. For the CDR3, the DNA is TGTGCCAGCACCGAGACAGGGTCCTACGAGCAGTACTTC. V gene TRBV25-1 combines with J gene TRBJ2-7; TRBD1 matches 7 bases. The CDR3 sequence is 13 residues long. V shed 7 bases and J 1 base; nucleotides not matched to a gene: 4. CDR1 is MGHDK, CDR2 SYGVNS, per germline.

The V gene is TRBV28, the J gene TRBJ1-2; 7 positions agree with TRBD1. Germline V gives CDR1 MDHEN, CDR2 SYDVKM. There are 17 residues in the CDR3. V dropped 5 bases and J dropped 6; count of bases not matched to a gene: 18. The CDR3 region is CASSAPGTATFHNGYTF. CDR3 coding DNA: TGTGCCAGCAGTGCCCCCGGGACAGCTACATTTCATAATGGCTACACCTTC.

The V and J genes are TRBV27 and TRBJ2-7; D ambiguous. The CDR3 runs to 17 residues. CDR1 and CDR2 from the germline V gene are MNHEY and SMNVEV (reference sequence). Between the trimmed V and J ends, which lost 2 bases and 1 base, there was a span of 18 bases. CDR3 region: CASSLSPKTGVSYEQYF. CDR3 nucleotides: TGTGCCAGCAGTTTAAGTCCGAAAACGGGTGTATCCTACGAGCAGTACTTC.